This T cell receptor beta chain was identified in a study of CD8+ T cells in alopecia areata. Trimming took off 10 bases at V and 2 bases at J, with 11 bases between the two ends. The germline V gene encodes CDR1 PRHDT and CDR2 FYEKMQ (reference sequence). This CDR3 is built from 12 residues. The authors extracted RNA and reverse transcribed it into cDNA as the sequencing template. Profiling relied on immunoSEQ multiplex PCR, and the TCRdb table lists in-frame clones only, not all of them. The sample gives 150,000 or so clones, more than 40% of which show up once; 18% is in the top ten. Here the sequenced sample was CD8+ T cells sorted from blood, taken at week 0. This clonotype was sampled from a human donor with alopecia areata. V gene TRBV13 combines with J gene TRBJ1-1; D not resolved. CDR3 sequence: CATQEGNTEAFF. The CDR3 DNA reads TGTGCCACCCAGGAAGGCAACACTGAAGCTTTCTTT.